The 5 T cell receptor beta chains reported below all come from one sample, sequenced in a study of T cell responses to AZD1222 COVID-19 vaccine. Data came from immunoSEQ multiplex PCR; TCRdb stores just in-frame clones and leaves some out. This table holds about 100,000 clones, about 89% found once. The sample in question was peripheral blood, obtained on day 0 of MenACWY control vaccination. These receptor sequences come from an adult in good health.

CDR3 residues: CASSPRTGGLVNEQFF. The CDR3 region has the DNA TGTGCCAGTAGTCCCCGGACAGGGGGCTTGGTCAATGAGCAGTTCTTC. The chain couples TRBV19 to TRBJ2-1, with 11 bases identical to TRBD1. This CDR3 is 16 amino acids long. CDR1 and CDR2 (germline): LNHDA, SQIVND (reference sequence). J gave up 6 bases and V 5 bases, and 9 bases lay outside the gene matches.

This chain joins TRBV11-2 and TRBJ2-1; D unresolved. Trimming shortened V by 3 bases and J by 4 bases, and 25 bases separated the two germline ends. CDR1 and CDR2 from the germline V gene are SGHAT and FQNNGV. The CDR3 extends over 19 amino acids. The CDR3: CASSFSLPLPTPGYNEQFF. The DNA of the CDR3 is TGTGCCAGCAGCTTCTCCCTCCCCCTCCCAACACCAGGATACAATGAGCAGTTCTTC.

This rearrangement joins TRBV3-1 (or the pseudogene TRBV3-2) to TRBJ1-3; D not resolved. The V end was cut by 4 bases, the J end by 4 bases, with 8 bases between. Per the germline V gene, CDR1 is LGHDT and CDR2 is YNNKEL (reference sequence). The CDR3 length is 13 residues. In nucleotides, the CDR3 is TGTGCCAGCAGCCCTAGTACGGGAAACACCATATATTTT. Amino acids: CASSPSTGNTIYF.

This clone has just a few counts. CDR3 amino acids: CASSEWAGSTGELFF. The CDR3 region has the DNA TGCGCCAGCAGTGAGTGGGCAGGGAGCACCGGGGAGCTGTTTTTT. The chain recombines TRBV10-1 with TRBJ2-2, with D perhaps assigned TRBD1 or TRBD2 (5 bases each). V lost 1 base, J lost 4 bases, and 10 bases lay in between. Germline V CDR1 and CDR2: WNHNN, SYGVQD (reference sequence). The CDR3 is made up of 15 amino acids.

The chain couples TRBV4-2 to TRBJ2-3, with TRBD2 matching over 10 bases. The CDR3 consists of 16 residues. Germline lookup yields CDR1 LGHNA and CDR2 YNFKEQ. V lost 3 bases, J lost 2 bases, and 5 bases stayed unmatched. CDR3 DNA: TGTGCCAGCAGCCAGCCAGCGGGGGGGAACACAGATACGCAGTATTTT. As protein: CASSQPAGGNTDTQYF.